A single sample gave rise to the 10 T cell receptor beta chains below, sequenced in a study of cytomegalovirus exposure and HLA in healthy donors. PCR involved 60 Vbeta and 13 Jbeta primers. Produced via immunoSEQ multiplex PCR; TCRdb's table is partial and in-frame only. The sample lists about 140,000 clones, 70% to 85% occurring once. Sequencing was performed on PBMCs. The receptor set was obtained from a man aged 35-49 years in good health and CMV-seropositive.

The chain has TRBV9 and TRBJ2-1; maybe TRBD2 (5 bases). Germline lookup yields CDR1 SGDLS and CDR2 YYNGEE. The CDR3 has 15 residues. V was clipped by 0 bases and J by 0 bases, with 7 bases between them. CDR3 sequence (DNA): TGTGCCAGCAGCGTAGGGGGAGACTCCTACAATGAGCAGTTCTTC. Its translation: CASSVGGDSYNEQFF.

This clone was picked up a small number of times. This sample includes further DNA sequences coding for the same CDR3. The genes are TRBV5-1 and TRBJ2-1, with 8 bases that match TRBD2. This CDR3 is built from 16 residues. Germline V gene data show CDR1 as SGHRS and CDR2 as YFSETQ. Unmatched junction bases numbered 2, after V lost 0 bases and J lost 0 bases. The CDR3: CASSLAGGSSYNEQFF. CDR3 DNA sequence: TGCGCCAGCAGCTTGGCGGGGGGGAGCTCCTACAATGAGCAGTTCTTC.

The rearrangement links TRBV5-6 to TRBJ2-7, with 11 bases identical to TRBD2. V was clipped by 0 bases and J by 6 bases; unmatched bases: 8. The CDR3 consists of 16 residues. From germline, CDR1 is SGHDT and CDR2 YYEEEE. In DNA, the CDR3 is TGTGCCAGCAGCTTGGGGCTAGCGGGAGGCCTGGGCGAGCAGTACTTC. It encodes CASSLGLAGGLGEQYF.

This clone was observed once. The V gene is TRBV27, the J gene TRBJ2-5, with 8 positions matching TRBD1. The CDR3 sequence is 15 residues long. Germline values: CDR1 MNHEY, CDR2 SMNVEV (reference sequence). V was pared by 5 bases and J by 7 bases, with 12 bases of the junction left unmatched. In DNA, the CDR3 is TGTGCCAGCAGTCGACAGGGGTCTACAAGATGGACCCAGTACTTC. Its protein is CASSRQGSTRWTQYF.

DNA for the CDR3: TGTGCCAGCAGCGTGACAGGGGGCACCGGGGAGCTGTTTTTT. Amino acid sequence: CASSVTGGTGELFF. This chain joins TRBV9 and TRBJ2-2; the match to TRBD1 covers 9 bases. Germline V gene data show CDR1 as SGDLS and CDR2 as YYNGEE. V gave up 2 bases and J gave up 4 bases; unmatched junction bases: 0. CDR3 length equals 14 residues.

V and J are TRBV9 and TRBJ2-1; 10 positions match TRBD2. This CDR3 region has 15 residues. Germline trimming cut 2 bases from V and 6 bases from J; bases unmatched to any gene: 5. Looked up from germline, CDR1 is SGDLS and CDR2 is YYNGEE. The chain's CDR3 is CASSVSGTSVNEQFF. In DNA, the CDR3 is TGTGCCAGCAGCGTTTCCGGGACTAGCGTCAATGAGCAGTTCTTC.

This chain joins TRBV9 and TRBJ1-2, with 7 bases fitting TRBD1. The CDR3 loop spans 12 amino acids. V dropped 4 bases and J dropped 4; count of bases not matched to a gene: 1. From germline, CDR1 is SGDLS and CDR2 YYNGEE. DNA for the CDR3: TGTGCCAGCAGCAACAGGGGCTATGGCTACACCTTC. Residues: CASSNRGYGYTF.

The CDR3 protein is CATRDRVGADAFF. DNA of the CDR3: TGTGCCACCCGGGACAGGGTTGGCGCAGACGCTTTCTTT. The chain recombines TRBV19 with TRBJ1-1, with 9 bases lining up with TRBD1. The junction had 14 bases not matched to a gene; V was cut back by 10 bases and J by 11 bases. Germline V gene sequence: CDR1 LNHDA, CDR2 SQIVND (reference sequence). The CDR3 covers 13 residues.

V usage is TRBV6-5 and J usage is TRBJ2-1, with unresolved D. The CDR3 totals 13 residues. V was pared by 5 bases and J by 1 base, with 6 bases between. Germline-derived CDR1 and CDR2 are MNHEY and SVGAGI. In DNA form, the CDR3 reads TGTGCCAGCAGTCCCACTTCCTACAATGAGCAGTTCTTC. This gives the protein CASSPTSYNEQFF.

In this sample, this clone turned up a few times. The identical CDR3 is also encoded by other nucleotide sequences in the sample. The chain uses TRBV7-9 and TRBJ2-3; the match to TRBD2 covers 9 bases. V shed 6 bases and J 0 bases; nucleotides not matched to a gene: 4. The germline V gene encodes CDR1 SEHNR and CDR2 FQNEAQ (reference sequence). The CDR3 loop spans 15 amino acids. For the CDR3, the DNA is TGTGCCAGCAGTCTAGCGGGGAGAAGCACAGATACGCAGTATTTT. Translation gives CASSLAGRSTDTQYF.